The 8 T cell receptor beta chains below come from one sample, sequenced in a study of tumor-infiltrating lymphocytes in oesophageal squamous cell carcinoma (dated by TCRdb to about 2016). The receptor library was made with PCR. This sample was sequenced with an Illumina HiSeq 2000. TCRdb ran its own pipeline on the public reads, namely fastp trimming at Q25 and MiXCR clone calling, and kept in-frame beta chains. Records with the same CDR3 protein are collapsed into one entry carrying the most frequent genes and DNA. The sample table holds some 15,000 distinct CDR3 sequences, of which 46% were seen once. Approximately 46% of the sample belongs to the ten largest clones. Sequencing was done on a sample of blood. These receptors all come from a male donor with esophageal squamous cell carcinoma.

This chain connects TRBV11-1 to TRBJ2-4; the D gene is possibly TRBD1 (6 bases). The closer fit of TRBJ2-7 to the DNA end suggests the J call may be wrong. The CDR3 loop spans 15 amino acids. The germline CDR1 and CDR2 sequences are SGHAT and FQDESV (reference sequence). CDR3 loop: CASSTTDRRDYEQYF. In DNA, the CDR3 is TGTGCCAGCAGCACCACAGACAGGCGAGACTACGAGCAGTACTTC.

This clonotype was observed at least ten times. The CDR3 region has the DNA TGTGCCAGCAGCTCCGGGAGCGGTGGATACAATGAGCAGTTCTTC. It is translated as CASSSGSGGYNEQFF. This chain joins TRBV7-2 and TRBJ2-1, with D possibly matching TRBD2 (6 bases). Germline V CDR1 and CDR2: SGHTA, FQGNSA. This CDR3 has 15 residues. V was trimmed by 4 bases and J by 4 bases, leaving 14 bases between them.

This chain connects TRBV7-6 to TRBJ2-7; 11 bases match TRBD2. The end of the DNA aligns better with TRBJ2-1, so the J call may be wrong. From germline, CDR1 is SGHVS and CDR2 FNYEAQ. The CDR3 loop spans 17 amino acids. The CDR3 loop reads CASSIQGGASGGNEQFF. The CDR3 DNA reads TGTGCCAGCAGCATTCAAGGAGGGGCTAGCGGGGGGAATGAGCAGTTCTTC.

J is TRBJ1-4 and V is TRBV28; D call uncertain. This CDR3 region has 13 residues. V was cut by 3 bases and J by 5 bases, with 7 bases left in between. Germline-derived CDR1 and CDR2 are MDHEN and SYDVKM. This CDR3 is CASSFSGNEKLFF. The DNA of the CDR3 is TGTGCCAGCAGTTTCTCCGGGAATGAAAAACTGTTTTTT.

This clonotype was observed at least ten times. V and J are TRBV11-3 and TRBJ2-2; D possibly matches TRBD1 or TRBD2 (6 bases each). CDR1 and CDR2 from the germline V gene are SGHNT and YENEEA. CDR3 size: 16 residues. V was clipped by 5 bases and J by 5 bases, with 18 bases between them. In DNA form, the CDR3 reads TGTGCCAGCAGCGAAAGATACAAGGGGGGAACCGGGGAGCTGTTTTTT. It codes for CASSERYKGGTGELFF.

The CDR3 DNA reads as TGTGCCAGCAGCACCCCCGGGACAGGGTGGAGAGAGCAGTACTTC. It is translated as CASSTPGTGWREQYF. This chain links TRBV5-3 with TRBJ2-7, with 9 bases matching TRBD1. TRBV5-3 falls under the ORF class, with uncertain function. The V and J ends lost 8 bases and 7 bases, in that order; junction bases with no gene match: 16. The CDR3 length is 15 residues.

This sequence joins TRBV7-2 and TRBJ2-7; D remains unclear. TRBJ2-1 explains the end of the DNA better; the J call may be wrong. The CDR3 is made up of 14 amino acids. CDR1 and CDR2 (germline): SGHTA, FQGNSA. The CDR3: CASSAVSSYNEQFF. The DNA of the CDR3 is TGTGCCAGCAGCGCGGTTAGCTCCTACAATGAGCAGTTCTTC.

A remark on this clonotype: One end of the junction is discordant with germline, which a read error may explain. The V gene is TRBV7-2, the J gene TRBJ2-7; 7 bases line up with TRBD2. The J call could be wrong; TRBJ2-1 is a better fit for the DNA end. The CDR3 spans 15 residues. Germline V gives CDR1 SGHTA, CDR2 FQGNSA. The CDR3 nucleotides read TGTGCCAGCAGCTTATGGCCTAGCGGCTACACTGAGCAGTTCTTC. This codes for CASSLWPSGYTEQFF.